Presented here are 7 T cell receptor beta chains from one specimen sequenced in a study of CD8 T cells in ankylosing spondylitis. Regarding the study as a whole: Ankylosing spondylitis blood appeared to be characterized by a TCR beta motif of eight highly homologous variants.

TCRdb passed the 5' RACE reads through MiXCR, listing each CDR3 protein once. The sample includes 700,000 to 850,000 distinct CDR3 sequences, about 12% seen only once; the top ten take approximately 0.46%. These TCRs are of unknown antigen specificity. Sample: blood, either unsorted or a sorted T cell fraction (not recorded which). The receptors were gathered from a male donor with ankylosing spondylitis.

This clonotype has more than one count but fewer than ten. The gene calls are TRBV7-6 and TRBJ2-2, with D unclear. Trimming pared 3 bases from V and 4 bases from J, leaving 6 bases between. The germline V gene encodes CDR1 SGHVS and CDR2 FNYEAQ. The CDR3 length is 13 residues. CDR3 protein: CASSFQITGELFF. In DNA form, the CDR3 reads TGTGCCAGCAGCTTTCAAATCACCGGGGAGCTGTTTTTT.

The J gene is TRBJ1-2, the V gene TRBV5-4; maybe TRBD1 (6 bases). The ends were cut back, 5 bases at V and 5 bases at J, with 19 bases in the middle. Per the germline V gene, CDR1 is SGHNT and CDR2 is YYREEE (reference sequence). The CDR3 spans 15 residues. CDR3 loop: CASRAATQGWYGYTF. In DNA, the CDR3 is TGTGCCAGCAGAGCCGCGACACAGGGATGGTATGGCTACACCTTC.

This clonotype was observed a handful of times. V gene TRBV11-3 combines with J gene TRBJ2-3; tentatively, D is TRBD1 (6 bases). The germline V and J ends were trimmed by 4 bases and 2 bases, with 10 bases remaining between them. This CDR3 is built from 14 residues. Germline V gene sequence: CDR1 SGHNT, CDR2 YENEEA. DNA of the CDR3: TGTGCCAGCAGCTCAGGGGCTCACACAGATACGCAGTATTTT. It is translated as CASSSGAHTDTQYF. The whole variable domain, filled in from reference TRBV11-3 and TRBJ2-3, reads EAGVVQSPRYKIIEKKQPVAFWCNPISGHNTLYWYLQNLGQGPELLIRYENEEAVDDSQLPKDRFSAERLKGVDSTLKIQPAELGDSAVYLCASSSGAHTDTQYFGPGTRLTVL.

This clonotype occurred a few times. The CDR3 coding sequence is TGCAGCGCCACGGACAGGGGGAGCACAGATACGCAGTATTTT. It is translated as CSATDRGSTDTQYF. V gene TRBV29-1 combines with J gene TRBJ2-3; 10 nucleotides line up with TRBD1. Trimming took 7 bases from V and 0 from J; bases not matched to a gene: 4. The CDR3 extends over 14 amino acids. Germline CDR1 reads SQVTM; CDR2 reads ANQGSEA.

V gene TRBV7-2 combines with J gene TRBJ2-1, with D perhaps matching TRBD1 (5 bases). Germline CDR1 and CDR2: SGHTA and FQGNSA. Between the trimmed V and J ends, which lost 5 bases and 4 bases, there was a span of 18 bases. The length of the CDR3 is 16 residues. In nucleotides, the CDR3 is TGTGCCAGCAGCCGAACAGGCCTCAGTACGTACAATGAGCAGTTCTTC. Amino acids: CASSRTGLSTYNEQFF.

The chain employs TRBV4-1 and TRBJ1-1; D ambiguous. Germline CDR1 is MGHRA and CDR2 is YSYEKL. V dropped 3 bases and J dropped 1 base, with 18 bases sitting between them. This CDR3 has 17 amino acids. CDR3 in amino acids: CASSHHNSGRRNTEAFF. CDR3 bases: TGCGCCAGCAGCCACCATAACTCTGGGAGGAGGAACACTGAAGCTTTCTTT.

This clonotype was seen only a few times. The chain has TRBV18 and TRBJ2-1, with TRBD2 matching 8 bases. V lost 1 base, J lost 4 bases, and 3 bases stayed unmatched. The CDR3 has 15 residues. Germline V gene sequence: CDR1 KGHSH, CDR2 LQKENI. The CDR3: CASSPRGGGYNEQFF. CDR3 DNA: TGTGCCAGCTCACCACGCGGCGGGGGGTACAATGAGCAGTTCTTC.